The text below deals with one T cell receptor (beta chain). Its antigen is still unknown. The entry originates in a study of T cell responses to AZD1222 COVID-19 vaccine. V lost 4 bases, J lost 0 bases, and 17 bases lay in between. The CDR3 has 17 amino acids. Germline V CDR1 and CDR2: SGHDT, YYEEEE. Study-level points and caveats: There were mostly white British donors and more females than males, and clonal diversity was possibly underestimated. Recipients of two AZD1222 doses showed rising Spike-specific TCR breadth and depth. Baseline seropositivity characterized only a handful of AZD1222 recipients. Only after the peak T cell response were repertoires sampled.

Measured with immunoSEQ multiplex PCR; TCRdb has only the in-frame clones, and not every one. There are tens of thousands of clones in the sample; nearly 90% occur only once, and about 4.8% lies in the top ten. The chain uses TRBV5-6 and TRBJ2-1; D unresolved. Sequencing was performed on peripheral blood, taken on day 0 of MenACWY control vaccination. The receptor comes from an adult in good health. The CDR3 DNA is TGTGCCAGCAGCCCCGGGTACCCCTCTAGCTCCTACAATGAGCAGTTCTTC. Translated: CASSPGYPSSSYNEQFF.